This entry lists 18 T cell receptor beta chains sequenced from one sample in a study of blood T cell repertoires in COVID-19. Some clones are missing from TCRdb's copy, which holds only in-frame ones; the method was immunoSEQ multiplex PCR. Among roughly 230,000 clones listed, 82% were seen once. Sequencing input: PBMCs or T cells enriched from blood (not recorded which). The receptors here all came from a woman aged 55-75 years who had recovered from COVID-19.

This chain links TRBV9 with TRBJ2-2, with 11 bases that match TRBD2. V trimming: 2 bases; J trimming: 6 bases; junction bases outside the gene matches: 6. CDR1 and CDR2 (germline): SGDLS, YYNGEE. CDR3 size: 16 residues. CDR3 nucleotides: TGTGCCAGCAGCGTCTATACTAGCGGGAGTGCCGGGGAGCTGTTTTTT. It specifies CASSVYTSGSAGELFF.

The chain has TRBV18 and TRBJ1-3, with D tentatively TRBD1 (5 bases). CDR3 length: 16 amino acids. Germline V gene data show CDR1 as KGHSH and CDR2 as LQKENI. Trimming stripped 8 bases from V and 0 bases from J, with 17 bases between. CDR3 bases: TGTGCCAGCACCCTCTCCGGACAACGCTCTGGAAACACCATATATTTT. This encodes CASTLSGQRSGNTIYF.

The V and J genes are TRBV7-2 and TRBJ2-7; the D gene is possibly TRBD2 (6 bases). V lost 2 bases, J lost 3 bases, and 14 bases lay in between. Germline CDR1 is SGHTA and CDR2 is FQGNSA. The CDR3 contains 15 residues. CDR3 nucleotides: TGTGCCAGCAGCTTATGGGGGGACCCCTACTACGAGCAGTACTTC. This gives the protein CASSLWGDPYYEQYF. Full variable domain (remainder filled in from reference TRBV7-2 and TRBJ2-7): GAGVSQSPSNKVTEKGKDVELRCDPISGHTALYWYRQSLGQGLEFLIYFQGNSAPDKSGLPSDRFSAERTGGSVSTLTIQRTQQEDSAVYLCASSLWGDPYYEQYFGPGTRLTVT.

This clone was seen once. The CDR3 DNA reads TGTGCCAGCAGTTATGCGGGAAGCACAGATACGCAGTATTTT. Its translation: CASSYAGSTDTQYF. V and J are TRBV6-2 or TRBV6-3 and TRBJ2-3, with D possibly TRBD2 on 6 matching bases. The CDR3 totals 14 residues. V dropped 3 bases and J dropped 0 bases, with 7 bases sitting between them. From germline, CDR1 is MNHEY and CDR2 SVGEGT.

CDR3 sequence: CASSTSGGQETQYF. The CDR3 DNA follows: TGTGCCAGCTCGACTAGCGGGGGCCAAGAGACCCAGTACTTC. The rearrangement joins TRBV11-2 to TRBJ2-5, with 12 bases matching TRBD2. This CDR3 region has 14 residues. Germline assignment: CDR1 SGHAT and CDR2 FQNNGV. J lost 1 base, V lost 8 bases, and 2 bases had no gene match.

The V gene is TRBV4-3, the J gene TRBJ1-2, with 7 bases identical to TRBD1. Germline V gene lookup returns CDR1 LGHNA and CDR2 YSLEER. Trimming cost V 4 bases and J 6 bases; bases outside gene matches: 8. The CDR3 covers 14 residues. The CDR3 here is CASSPGQRVHGYTF. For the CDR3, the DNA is TGCGCCAGCAGCCCGGGACAGCGGGTCCATGGCTACACCTTC.

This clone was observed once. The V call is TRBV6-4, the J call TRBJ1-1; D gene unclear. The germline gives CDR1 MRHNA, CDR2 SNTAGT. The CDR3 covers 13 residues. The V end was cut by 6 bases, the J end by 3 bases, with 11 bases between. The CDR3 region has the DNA TGTGCCAGCAGCCAGTTCATTGACACTGAAGCTTTCTTT. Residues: CASSQFIDTEAFF.

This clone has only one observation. CDR3 protein: CASSLFLRGPPYNSPLHF. In nucleotides, the CDR3 is TGTGCCAGCAGTTTATTTCTCAGGGGGCCTCCTTATAATTCACCCCTCCACTTT. This chain joins TRBV27 and TRBJ1-6; 8 bases map to TRBD1. Trimming removed 1 base from V and 4 bases from J; junction bases left unmatched: 9. The CDR3 totals 18 residues. Per germline, CDR1 MNHEY and CDR2 SMNVEV (reference sequence).

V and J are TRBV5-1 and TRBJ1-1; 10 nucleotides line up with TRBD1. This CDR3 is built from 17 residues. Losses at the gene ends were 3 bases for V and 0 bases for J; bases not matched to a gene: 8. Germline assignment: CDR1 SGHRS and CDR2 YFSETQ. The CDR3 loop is CASSSGTGVFMNTEAFF. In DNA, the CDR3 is TGCGCCAGCAGCTCCGGGACAGGGGTTTTTATGAACACTGAAGCTTTCTTT.

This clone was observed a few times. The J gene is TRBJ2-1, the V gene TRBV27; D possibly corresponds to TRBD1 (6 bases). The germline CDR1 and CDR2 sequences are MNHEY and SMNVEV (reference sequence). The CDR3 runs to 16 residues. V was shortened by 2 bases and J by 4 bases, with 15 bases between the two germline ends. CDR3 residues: CASSLPQGGGYNEQFF. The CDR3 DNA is TGTGCCAGCAGTTTACCACAGGGTGGGGGATACAATGAGCAGTTCTTC.

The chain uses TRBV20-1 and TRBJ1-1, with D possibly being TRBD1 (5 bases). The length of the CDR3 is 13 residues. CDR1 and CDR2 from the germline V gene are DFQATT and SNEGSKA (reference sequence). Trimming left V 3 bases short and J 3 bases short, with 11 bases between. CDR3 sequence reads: CSASLWGDTEAFF. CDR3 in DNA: TGCAGTGCTAGTCTGTGGGGCGACACTGAAGCTTTCTTT.

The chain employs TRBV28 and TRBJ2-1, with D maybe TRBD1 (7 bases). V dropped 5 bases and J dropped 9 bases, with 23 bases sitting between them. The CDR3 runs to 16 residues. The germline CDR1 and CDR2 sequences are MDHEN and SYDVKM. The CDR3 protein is CASSVTGTGFKREQFF. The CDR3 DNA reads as TGTGCCAGCAGTGTGACAGGGACTGGGTTCAAACGTGAGCAGTTCTTC. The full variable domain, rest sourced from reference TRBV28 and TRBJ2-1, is DVKVTQSSRYLVKRTGEKVFLECVQDMDHENMFWYRQDPGLGLRLIYFSYDVKMKEKGDIPEGYSVSREKKERFSLILESASTNQTSMYLCASSVTGTGFKREQFFGPGTRLTVL.

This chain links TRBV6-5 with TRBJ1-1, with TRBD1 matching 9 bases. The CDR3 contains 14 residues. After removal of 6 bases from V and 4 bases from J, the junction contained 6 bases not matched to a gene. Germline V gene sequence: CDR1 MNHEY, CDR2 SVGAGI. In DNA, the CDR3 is TGTGCCAGCAGCCGGGACAGGGTACCCACTGAAGCTTTCTTT. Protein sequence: CASSRDRVPTEAFF.

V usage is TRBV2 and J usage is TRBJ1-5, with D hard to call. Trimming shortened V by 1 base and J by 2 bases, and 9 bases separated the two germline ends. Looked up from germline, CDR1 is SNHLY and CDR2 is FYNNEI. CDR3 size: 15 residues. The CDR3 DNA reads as TGTGCCAGCAGTGAAGGGCAGATCCGCAATCAGCCCCAGCATTTT. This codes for CASSEGQIRNQPQHF.

The CDR3 nucleotides are TGTGCCAGCAGTTACGACAGGGCCATCACTGAAGCTTTCTTT. Its translation is CASSYDRAITEAFF. This sequence joins TRBV6-2 or TRBV6-3 and TRBJ1-1; 7 nucleotides align to TRBD1. Germline V gene lookup returns CDR1 MNHEY and CDR2 SVGEGT. V dropped 2 bases and J dropped 4; count of bases not matched to a gene: 4. The CDR3 has 14 residues.

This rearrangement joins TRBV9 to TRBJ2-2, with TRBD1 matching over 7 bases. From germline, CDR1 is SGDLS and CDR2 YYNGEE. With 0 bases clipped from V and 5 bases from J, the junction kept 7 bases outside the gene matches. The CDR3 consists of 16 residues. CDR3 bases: TGTGCCAGCAGCGTAGAGGTAGGGGGCCCAACCGGGGAGCTGTTTTTT. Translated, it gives CASSVEVGGPTGELFF.

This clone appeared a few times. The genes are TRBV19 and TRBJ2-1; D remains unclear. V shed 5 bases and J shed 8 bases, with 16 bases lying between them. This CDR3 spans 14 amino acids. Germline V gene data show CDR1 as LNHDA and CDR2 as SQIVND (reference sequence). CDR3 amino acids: CASSSGHRVDEQFF. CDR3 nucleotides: TGTGCCAGTAGTTCTGGTCATCGGGTTGATGAGCAGTTCTTC.

In nucleotides, the CDR3 is TGTGCCTGGAGTAGGACAGGGTTGATCACTGAAGCTTTCTTT. It codes for CAWSRTGLITEAFF. This chain uses TRBV30 with TRBJ1-1; 8 bases are shared with TRBD1. Germline assignment: CDR1 GTSNPN and CDR2 SVGIG (reference sequence). Trimming took 2 bases from V and 4 from J; bases not matched to a gene: 6. CDR3 size: 14 residues.